This TCR beta chain stems from a study of shared clonotypes between healthy human individuals. The CDR3 runs 15 residues. Germline lookup yields CDR1 LGHNA and CDR2 YSLEER. V was clipped by 0 bases and J by 4 bases, with 9 bases between them. Running of the assay took place at deep level. TCRdb's table, derived via immunoSEQ multiplex PCR, lists solely in-frame clones and lacks some. The table shows about 1 million clones, with around four fifths occurring only once. To note about this clone: What it recognizes is unknown.

Study conclusions and caveats: Large depth notwithstanding, sorted-subset sequencing proved incomplete by rarefaction.

Recent vaccinations or acute infections were absent in the healthy HIV-negative adult donors. Splitting the CD4+ cells yielded a CD45RA+ naive subset and a CD45RA-negative memory subset. This chain joins TRBV4-3 and TRBJ1-4; D not resolved. Sequenced input: memory CD4+ T cells sorted from blood. Indicated subset: CD45RA-negative fraction. The receptor was isolated from a man younger than 35 in good health. CDR3 coding DNA: TGCGCCAGCAGCCAAGAACCAGGACTTAATGAAAAACTGTTTTTT. Protein product: CASSQEPGLNEKLFF.